What follows are 13 T cell receptor beta chains derived from one specimen sequenced in a study of T cell changes during pregnancy in multiple sclerosis. Using immunoSEQ multiplex PCR, the repertoire was profiled, and TCRdb retains in-frame clones only, with some absent. The data hold some 39,000 clones, with around nine tenths observed a single time. This sample comprised CD8+ T cells from peripheral blood mononuclear cells, obtained in the first trimester of pregnancy. These receptors were obtained from a female donor with multiple sclerosis, enrolled in a pregnancy study.

The chain recombines TRBV7-2 with TRBJ1-2, with unresolved D. The germline gives CDR1 SGHTA, CDR2 FQGNSA. Trimming left V 4 bases short and J 8 bases short, with 17 bases between. The CDR3 runs to 14 residues. CDR3 nucleotide sequence: TGTGCCAGCAGCTCCGGCCGCATTTTGGAGGGCTACACCTTC. Protein product: CASSSGRILEGYTF.

The chain couples TRBV7-3 to TRBJ2-1; TRBD1 matches at 7 bases. The CDR3 is 15 residues long. Germline V gene lookup returns CDR1 SGHTA and CDR2 FQGTGA. V was pared by 5 bases and J by 5 bases, with 9 bases of the junction left unmatched. CDR3 amino acids: CASSMYPGTDNEQFF. The CDR3 region has the DNA TGTGCCAGCAGCATGTACCCCGGGACAGACAATGAGCAGTTCTTC.

V usage is TRBV19 and J usage is TRBJ1-1; 11 positions agree with TRBD1. The CDR3 is 15 residues long. Germline CDR1 LNHDA, CDR2 SQIVND (reference sequence). V was pared by 7 bases and J by 5 bases, with 9 bases of the junction left unmatched. The CDR3 here is CASTLGQGAWTEAFF. The CDR3 region has the DNA TGTGCCAGTACCTTAGGACAGGGGGCATGGACTGAAGCTTTCTTT.

The chain links TRBV6-5 to TRBJ1-3; 7 bases fit TRBD1. CDR1 is MNHEY, CDR2 SVGAGI, per germline. CDR3 length: 15 amino acids. V lost 5 bases to trimming and J lost 4 bases; unmatched junction nucleotides: 8. The CDR3 loop is CASSPTGVGGNTIYF. The DNA of the CDR3 is TGTGCCAGCAGTCCCACAGGGGTAGGAGGAAACACCATATATTTT.

The chain combines TRBV6-6 with TRBJ1-2, with D hard to call. The ends were cut back, 7 bases at V and 0 bases at J, with 9 bases in the middle. Germline V gene data show CDR1 as MNHNY and CDR2 as SVGAGI (reference sequence). The CDR3 has 13 residues. Here the CDR3 DNA reads TGTGCCAGCACCGAACACCCTAACTATGGCTACACCTTC. It yields the protein CASTEHPNYGYTF.

The chain has TRBV2 and TRBJ2-7, with 7 positions matching TRBD1. Germline CDR1 SNHLY, CDR2 FYNNEI. This CDR3 spans 16 amino acids. The junction had 12 bases not matched to a gene; V was cut back by 4 bases and J by 3 bases. The CDR3 DNA follows: TGTGCCAGCAGTGCTTTGACGGGTGCAGGGGGCTACGAGCAGTACTTC. This gives the protein CASSALTGAGGYEQYF. The full variable domain, completed using reference TRBV2 and TRBJ2-7, is EPEVTQTPSHQVTQMGQEVILRCVPISNHLYFYWYRQILGQKVEFLVSFYNNEISEKSEIFDDQFSVERPDGSNFTLKIRSTKLEDSAMYFCASSALTGAGGYEQYFGPGTRLTVT.

The chain employs TRBV5-8 and TRBJ2-3; 8 nucleotides line up with TRBD2. The germline V gene encodes CDR1 SGHTS and CDR2 YDEGEE. V was clipped by 4 bases and J by 6 bases; unmatched bases: 10. The CDR3 extends over 15 amino acids. The CDR3 protein is CASSLTGGASDTQYF. CDR3 bases: TGTGCCAGCAGCCTGACCGGGGGGGCCTCGGATACGCAGTATTTT.

This rearrangement joins TRBV9 to TRBJ2-3; D is possibly TRBD1 (5 bases). The CDR3 totals 14 residues. Trimming cost V 4 bases and J 0 bases, with 9 bases left between them. CDR1 and CDR2 from the germline V gene are SGDLS and YYNGEE. CDR3 DNA sequence: TGTGCCAGCAGCCCACGACAGAGCACAGATACGCAGTATTTT. Protein: CASSPRQSTDTQYF.

V is TRBV7-9 and J is TRBJ2-6; no firm D call. V dropped 5 bases and J dropped 0 bases, with 8 bases sitting between them. CDR1 and CDR2 (germline): SEHNR, FQNEAQ (reference sequence). CDR3 length: 15 amino acids. CDR3 nucleotide sequence: TGTGCCAGCAGCCCCGTGAGCTCTGGGGCCAACGTCCTGACTTTC. This codes for CASSPVSSGANVLTF.

Only one count was recorded for this clone. The chain carries TRBV27 and TRBJ1-6, with TRBD1 matching over 8 bases. The CDR3 loop spans 14 amino acids. Germline lookup yields CDR1 MNHEY and CDR2 SMNVEV (reference sequence). With 5 bases clipped from V and 7 bases from J, the junction kept 4 bases outside the gene matches. CDR3 bases: TGTGCCAGCAGTCCCGGGACAGGCAATTCACCCCTCCACTTT. This gives the protein CASSPGTGNSPLHF.

The V call is TRBV27, the J call TRBJ2-2; 8 bases are a match to TRBD1. Germline V gene lookup returns CDR1 MNHEY and CDR2 SMNVEV (reference sequence). The V gene end was trimmed by 3 bases and the J gene end by 3 bases; junction bases not matched to a gene: 6. The CDR3 is 16 residues long. The CDR3 region is CASSFMDRVYTGELFF. The CDR3 bases are TGTGCCAGCAGTTTTATGGACAGGGTGTACACCGGGGAGCTGTTTTTT.

Here the CDR3 reads CATQGQSSYEQYF. The CDR3 DNA reads as TGTGCCACCCAGGGACAGAGCTCCTACGAGCAGTACTTC. This chain connects TRBV7-9 to TRBJ2-7, with 7 bases that match TRBD1. This CDR3 has 13 amino acids. Germline V gives CDR1 SEHNR, CDR2 FQNEAQ (reference sequence). V gave up 10 bases and J gave up 0 bases; unmatched junction bases: 6. Based on the CDR3 plus reference TRBV7-9 and TRBJ2-7, the full variable domain is DTGVSQNPRHKITKRGQNVTFRCDPISEHNRLYWYRQTLGQGPEFLTYFQNEAQLEKSRLLSDRFSAERPKGSFSTLEIQRTEQGDSAMYLCATQGQSSYEQYFGPGTRLTVT.

This chain links TRBV5-4 with TRBJ1-2, with 7 bases lining up with TRBD1. The CDR3 totals 15 residues. Germline assignment: CDR1 SGHNT and CDR2 YYREEE (reference sequence). Trimming took 4 bases from V and 6 from J; bases not matched to a gene: 12. DNA for the CDR3: TGTGCCAGCAGCCCGGTCAGGGGGTCCAATGATGGCTACACCTTC. Amino acids: CASSPVRGSNDGYTF.